The text below deals with one TCR beta chain. This entry belongs to a study of control samples from healthy donors and cancer patients. V dropped 2 bases and J dropped 2; count of bases not matched to a gene: 4. The CDR3 contains 15 residues. The germline V gene encodes CDR1 SGHNT and CDR2 YYREEE (reference sequence). TCRdb keeps only in-frame clones here, not all; method: immunoSEQ multiplex PCR. The sample lists about 28,000 clones; around 92% were seen once. The sequenced sample consisted of PBMCs. The J gene is TRBJ2-7, the V gene TRBV5-4, with 10 bases matching TRBD1. The origin of this receptor is a man between 50 and 59 years old with lung cancer. This chain's CDR3 is CASSLGQGGTYEQYF. The DNA for the CDR3 is TGTGCCAGCAGCTTAGGACAGGGGGGGACCTACGAGCAGTACTTC. Combining the CDR3 with reference TRBV5-4 and TRBJ2-7 gives the whole variable domain ETGVTQSPTHLIKTRGQQVTLRCSSQSGHNTVSWYQQALGQGPQFIFQYYREEENGRGNFPPRFSGLQFPNYSSELNVNALELDDSALYLCASSLGQGGTYEQYFGPGTRLTVT.